The clone carrying this T cell receptor beta chain appeared many times. Antigen: not known. This sample was included in a study of T cells in Graves' hyperthyroidism and ophthalmopathy. Study-level information: Peripheral blood was drawn at first diagnosis, prior to all treatment.

V lost 6 bases, J lost 7 bases, and 9 bases stayed unmatched. This CDR3 has 15 residues. Germline-derived CDR1 and CDR2 are SQVTM and ANQGSEA. Study-wide results and limits: Most clonotypes expanded in thyroid above 0.001 were likewise present in blood.

Researchers took RNA transcripts and amplified the TCR beta CDR3 regions from them. The TCR CDR3 first-round RT-PCR relied on the HTBI primer set. A single record per CDR3 protein comes from TCRdb applying MiXCR to the multiplex PCR reads. The data contain approximately 300,000 distinct CDR3 sequences, more than 15% of them singletons. The V gene is TRBV29-1, the J gene TRBJ2-2; 12 nucleotides align to TRBD1. The sample taken for sequencing was blood. This receptor was taken from a woman in her sixties with Graves' ophthalmopathy. The CDR3 nucleotides are TGCAGCGTAACCGGGACAGGGGGCCTAATCGGGGAGCTGTTTTTT. Amino acids: CSVTGTGGLIGELFF.